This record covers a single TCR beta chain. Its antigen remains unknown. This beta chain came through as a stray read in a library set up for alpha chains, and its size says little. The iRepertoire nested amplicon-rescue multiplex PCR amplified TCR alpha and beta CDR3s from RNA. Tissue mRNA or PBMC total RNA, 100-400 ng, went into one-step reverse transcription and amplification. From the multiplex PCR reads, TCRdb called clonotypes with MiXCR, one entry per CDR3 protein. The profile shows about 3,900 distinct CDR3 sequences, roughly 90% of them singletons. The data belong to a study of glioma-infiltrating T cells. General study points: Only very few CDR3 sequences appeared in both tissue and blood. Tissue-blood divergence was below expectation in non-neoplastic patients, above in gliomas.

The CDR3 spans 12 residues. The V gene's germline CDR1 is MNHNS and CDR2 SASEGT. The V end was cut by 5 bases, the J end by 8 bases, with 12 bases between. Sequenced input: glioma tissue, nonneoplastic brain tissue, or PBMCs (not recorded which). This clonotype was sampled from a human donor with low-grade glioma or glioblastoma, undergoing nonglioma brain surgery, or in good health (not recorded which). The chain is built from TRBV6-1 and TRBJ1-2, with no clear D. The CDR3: CASSSWTGGYTF. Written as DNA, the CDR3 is TGTGCCAGCAGTTCCTGGACGGGAGGCTACACCTTC.